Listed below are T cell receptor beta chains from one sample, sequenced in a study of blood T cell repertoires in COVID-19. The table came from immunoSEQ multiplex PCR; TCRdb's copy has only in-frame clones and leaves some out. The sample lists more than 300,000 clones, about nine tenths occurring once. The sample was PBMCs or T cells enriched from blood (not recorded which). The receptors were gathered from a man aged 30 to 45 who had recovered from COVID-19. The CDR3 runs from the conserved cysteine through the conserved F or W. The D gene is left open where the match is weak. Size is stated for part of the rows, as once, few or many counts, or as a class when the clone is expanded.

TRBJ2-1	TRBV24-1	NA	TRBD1	TGTGCCACAGGGGACAGGGGAGGCTTCAATGAGCAGTTCTTC	CATGDRGGFNEQFF
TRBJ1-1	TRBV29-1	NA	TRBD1	TGCAGCGTTAAGTACAGGGGTAACACTGAAGCTTTCTTT	CSVKYRGNTEAFF
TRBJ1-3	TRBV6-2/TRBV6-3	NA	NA	TGTGCCAGCAGTTGGGACACGGTCGGGGGAAACACCATATATTTT	CASSWDTVGGNTIYF
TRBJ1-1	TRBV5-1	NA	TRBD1	TGCGCCAGCAGCTTGGTGCAGGGGGTGGCTGAAGCTTTCTTT	CASSLVQGVAEAFF
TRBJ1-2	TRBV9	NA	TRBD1	TGTGCCAGCAGCGTAGGGACAGGTCGTGACTATGGCTACACCTTC	CASSVGTGRDYGYTF
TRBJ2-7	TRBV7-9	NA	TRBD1	TGTGCCAGCAGCTTGGCCGCCCACCCCTCCAGGGGGTACGAGCAGTACTTC	CASSLAAHPSRGYEQYF
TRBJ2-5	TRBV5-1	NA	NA	TGCGCCAGCAGCTTGAATAGCGGAGAGACCCAGTACTTC	CASSLNSGETQYF
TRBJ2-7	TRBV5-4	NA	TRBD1	TGTGCCAGCAGCTTATCGAGGACAGGGTCTGACGAGCAGTACTTC	CASSLSRTGSDEQYF
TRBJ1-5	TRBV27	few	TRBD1	TGTGCCAGCAGTGAAAAGACAGGGATGGGCAATCAGCCCCAGCATTTT	CASSEKTGMGNQPQHF
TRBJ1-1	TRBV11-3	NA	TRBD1	TGTGCCAGCAGCCCGGGACAGGGGGCAGGCACTGAAGCTTTCTTT	CASSPGQGAGTEAFF
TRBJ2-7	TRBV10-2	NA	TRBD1	TGCGCCAGCAGTGAGGTAGGAAAGACAGGGTCGGGCGAGCAGTACTTC	CASSEVGKTGSGEQYF
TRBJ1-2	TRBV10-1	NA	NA	TGCGCCAGCATCGATCCGAAGGGGACACAACACTTC	CASIDPKGTQHF